This T cell receptor (beta chain) was recovered during a study of cytomegalovirus exposure and HLA in healthy donors. Germline-derived CDR1 and CDR2 are MGHRA and YSYEKL. The CDR3 totals 15 residues. Trimming removed 4 bases at V and 6 bases at J, with 15 bases between. Study-level points and caveats: Of the V segments, some could not be distinguished, including TRBV6-2 and TRBV6-3, and were excluded. TCR association rates varied by HLA locus in a later analysis, with DRB1 highest and HLA-C lowest. Likely technical artifact: a cluster of highly shared sequence variants.

Concerning this clone itself: Antigen unknown.

PCR involved 60 Vbeta and 13 Jbeta primers. Sequenced by immunoSEQ multiplex PCR; TCRdb stores in-frame clones only, minus some. The repertoire has about 69,000 clones, approximately 80% of them found once; the top ten carry 2.5% to 3.5%. This TCR was sampled from a man aged 18 to 29 in good health and CMV-seronegative. The V gene is TRBV4-1, the J gene TRBJ2-2; no reliable D call. Sample: PBMCs. The CDR3 loop reads CASSPRFEFPGELFF. The CDR3 nucleotides are TGCGCCAGCAGCCCAAGATTCGAGTTCCCCGGGGAGCTGTTTTTT.